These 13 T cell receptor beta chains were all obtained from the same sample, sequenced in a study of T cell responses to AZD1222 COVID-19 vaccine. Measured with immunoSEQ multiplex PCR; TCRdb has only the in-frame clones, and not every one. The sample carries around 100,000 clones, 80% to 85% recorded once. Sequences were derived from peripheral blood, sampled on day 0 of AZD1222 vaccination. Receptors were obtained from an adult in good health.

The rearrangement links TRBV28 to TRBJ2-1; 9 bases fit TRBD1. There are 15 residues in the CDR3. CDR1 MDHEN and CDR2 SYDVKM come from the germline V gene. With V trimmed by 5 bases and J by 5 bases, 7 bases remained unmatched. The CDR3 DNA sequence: TGTGCCAGCAGTCCTCCCCGGACAGGGGACAATGAGCAGTTCTTC. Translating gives CASSPPRTGDNEQFF.

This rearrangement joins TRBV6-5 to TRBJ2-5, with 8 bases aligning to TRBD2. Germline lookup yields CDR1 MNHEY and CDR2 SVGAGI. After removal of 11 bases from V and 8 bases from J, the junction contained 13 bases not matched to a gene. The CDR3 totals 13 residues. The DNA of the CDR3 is TGTGCCGCAAAAGCGGGAGTGGCGTTTACCCAGTACTTC. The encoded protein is CAAKAGVAFTQYF.

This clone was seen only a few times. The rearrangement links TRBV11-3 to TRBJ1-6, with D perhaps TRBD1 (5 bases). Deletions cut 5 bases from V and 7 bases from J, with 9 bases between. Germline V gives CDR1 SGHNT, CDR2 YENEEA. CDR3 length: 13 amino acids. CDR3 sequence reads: CASSGARNSPLHF. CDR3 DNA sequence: TGTGCCAGCAGCGGGGCCAGAAATTCACCCCTCCACTTT.

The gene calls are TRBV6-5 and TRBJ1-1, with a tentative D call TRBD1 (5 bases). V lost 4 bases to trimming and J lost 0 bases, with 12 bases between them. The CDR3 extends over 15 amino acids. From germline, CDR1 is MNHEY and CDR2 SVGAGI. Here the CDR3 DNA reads TGTGCCAGCAGTTGGGGGATAAGAGTGAACACTGAAGCTTTCTTT. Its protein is CASSWGIRVNTEAFF.

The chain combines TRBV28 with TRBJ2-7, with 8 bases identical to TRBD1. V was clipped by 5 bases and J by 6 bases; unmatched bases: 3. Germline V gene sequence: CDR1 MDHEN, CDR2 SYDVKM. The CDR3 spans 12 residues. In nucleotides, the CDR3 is TGTGCCAGCAGTAACAGGGGGACCGAGCAGTACGTC. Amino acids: CASSNRGTEQYV.

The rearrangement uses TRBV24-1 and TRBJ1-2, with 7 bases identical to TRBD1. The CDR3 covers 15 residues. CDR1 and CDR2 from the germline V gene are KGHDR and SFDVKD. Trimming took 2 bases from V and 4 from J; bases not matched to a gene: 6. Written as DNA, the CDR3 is TGTGCCACCAGTGATTACCAGGGGGGAGGCTATGGCTACACCTTC. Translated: CATSDYQGGGYGYTF.

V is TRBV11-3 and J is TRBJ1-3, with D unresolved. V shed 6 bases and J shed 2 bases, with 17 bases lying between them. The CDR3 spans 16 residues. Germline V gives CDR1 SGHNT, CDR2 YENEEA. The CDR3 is CASSPLARGAGNTIYF. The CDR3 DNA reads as TGTGCCAGCAGTCCCCTGGCTCGGGGAGCTGGAAACACCATATATTTT.

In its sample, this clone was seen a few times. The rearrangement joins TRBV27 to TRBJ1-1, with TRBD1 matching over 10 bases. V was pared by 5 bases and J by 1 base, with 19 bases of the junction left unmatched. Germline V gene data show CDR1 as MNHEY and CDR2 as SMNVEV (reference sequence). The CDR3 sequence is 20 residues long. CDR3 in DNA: TGTGCCAGCAGTCGACAGGGGGCAATTCTTTTGATTGCGGCGAACACTGAAGCTTTCTTT. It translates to CASSRQGAILLIAANTEAFF.

CDR3 nucleotides: TGTGCCAGTAGGGGACTCAACTATGGCTACACCTTC. Amino acid sequence: CASRGLNYGYTF. The chain joins TRBV19 to TRBJ1-2, with D tentatively TRBD1 (5 bases). Germline V gives CDR1 LNHDA, CDR2 SQIVND (reference sequence). The CDR3 contains 12 residues. Trimming removed 6 bases from V and 2 bases from J, with 7 bases in between.

The CDR3 spells CAWNRAHTEAFF. For the CDR3, the DNA is TGTGCCTGGAATAGGGCGCACACTGAAGCTTTCTTT. V and J are TRBV30 and TRBJ1-1, with D hard to call. Germline lookup yields CDR1 GTSNPN and CDR2 SVGIG (reference sequence). The V gene lost 4 bases and the J gene lost 3 bases, with 9 bases spanning the gap. This CDR3 has 12 amino acids. Using reference TRBV30 and TRBJ1-1 for the parts outside the CDR3, the full variable domain is SQTIHQWPATLVQPVGSPLSLECTVEGTSNPNLYWYRQAAGRGLQLLFYSVGIGQISSEVPQNLSASRPQDRQFILSSKKLLLSDSGFYLCAWNRAHTEAFFGQGTRLTVV.

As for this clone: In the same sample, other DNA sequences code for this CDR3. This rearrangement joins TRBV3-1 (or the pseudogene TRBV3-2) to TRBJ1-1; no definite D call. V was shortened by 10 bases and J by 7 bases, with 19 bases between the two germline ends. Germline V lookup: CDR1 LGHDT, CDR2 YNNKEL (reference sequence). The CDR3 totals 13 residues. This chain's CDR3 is CANRPVERDEAFF. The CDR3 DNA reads TGTGCCAACCGCCCGGTTGAGCGTGATGAAGCTTTCTTT.

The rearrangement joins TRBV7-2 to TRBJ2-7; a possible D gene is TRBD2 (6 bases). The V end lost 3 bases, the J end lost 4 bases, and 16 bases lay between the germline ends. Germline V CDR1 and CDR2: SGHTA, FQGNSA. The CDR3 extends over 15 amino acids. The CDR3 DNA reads TGTGCCAGCAGCTTGGGGGACGGGGGACTTTACGAGCAGTACGTC. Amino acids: CASSLGDGGLYEQYV.

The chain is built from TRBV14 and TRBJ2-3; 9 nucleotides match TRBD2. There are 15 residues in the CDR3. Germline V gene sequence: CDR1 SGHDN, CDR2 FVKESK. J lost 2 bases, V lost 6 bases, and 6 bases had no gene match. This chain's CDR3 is CASREVAGDTDTQYF. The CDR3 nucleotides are TGTGCCAGCAGGGAAGTAGCGGGGGACACAGATACGCAGTATTTT.